The rows below give T cell receptor beta chains drawn from one sample of a study of blood T cell repertoires in COVID-19. Assay used: immunoSEQ multiplex PCR; TCRdb lists only in-frame clones, some missing. The sample shows around 170,000 clones, roughly 86% of them seen only once. The sample was peripheral blood. The receptors were gathered from a man aged 55 to 70 with COVID-19, enrolled during active disease. Each CDR3 is given with its conserved first and last residue. D genes are given only for firm matches. Expanded clones are given a class, and other clones once, few, many or no size at all.

.	TRBV14	TRBJ1-2	.	CASSENRAIYGYTF	TGTGCCAGCAGCGAAAACAGGGCGATCTATGGCTACACCTTC
.	TRBV18	TRBJ2-1	.	CASSPYRLPYNEQFF	TGTGCCAGCTCACCATACAGGCTACCCTACAATGAGCAGTTCTTC
.	TRBV19	TRBJ2-6	.	CASSPQQATFGANVLTF	TGTGCCAGTTCCCCGCAACAGGCTACCTTTGGGGCCAACGTCCTGACTTTC
.	TRBV19	TRBJ1-2	TRBD1	CASRPTGGAGYGYTF	TGTGCCAGTAGACCGACAGGGGGCGCGGGCTATGGCTACACCTTC
.	TRBV28	TRBJ2-3	TRBD1	CASSFPDRALTDTQYF	TGTGCCAGCAGTTTCCCCGACAGGGCCCTCACAGATACGCAGTATTTT
few	TRBV27	TRBJ1-1	.	CASTLKASSQAGEAFF	TGTGCCAGCACCTTGAAGGCATCGTCTCAAGCGGGTGAAGCTTTCTTT
.	TRBV28	TRBJ1-1	TRBD1	CASRQGGASTEAFF	TGTGCCAGCAGACAAGGGGGCGCGAGTACTGAAGCTTTCTTT
.	TRBV9	TRBJ2-2	TRBD1	CASSAGTVNTGELFF	TGTGCCAGCAGCGCTGGGACAGTAAACACCGGGGAGCTGTTTTTT
.	TRBV5-8	TRBJ2-1	.	CASSLWAQPYNEQFF	TGTGCCAGCAGCTTGTGGGCCCAACCTTACAATGAGCAGTTCTTC
.	TRBV7-3	TRBJ1-2	TRBD1	CASSGYDGQGLLGGYTF	TGTGCCAGCAGCGGATATGACGGACAGGGACTTTTGGGAGGCTACACCTTC
.	TRBV29-1	TRBJ2-3	TRBD2	CSVSELLAGSGDTQYF	TGCAGCGTTTCCGAGTTGTTAGCGGGGAGCGGGGATACGCAGTATTTT
.	TRBV5-1	TRBJ1-6	TRBD1	CASSSEQGASSPLHF	TGCGCCAGCAGCTCCGAACAGGGGGCTAGTTCACCCCTCCACTTT
once	TRBV28	TRBJ1-5	.	CASSRTAASNQPQHF	TGTGCCAGCAGTCGGACAGCCGCCAGCAATCAGCCCCAGCATTTT
.	TRBV9	TRBJ2-5	.	CASSVATTEQETQYF	TGTGCCAGCAGCGTAGCTACGACGGAGCAAGAGACCCAGTACTTC
.	TRBV19	TRBJ1-2	TRBD1	CASSKGQGAYFGYTF	TGTGCCAGTAGTAAAGGACAGGGGGCCTACTTTGGCTACACCTTC
.	TRBV7-9	TRBJ1-2	.	CASSPDPRLGYTF	TGTGCCAGCAGCCCTGACCCTCGACTCGGCTACACCTTC
.	TRBV19	TRBJ1-1	.	CASSSRLSSGVTEAFF	TGTGCCAGTAGTTCGCGGCTCTCCTCCGGGGTGACTGAAGCTTTCTTT
few	TRBV24-1	TRBJ1-5	TRBD1	CATSDSGTGGGEPQHF	TGTGCCACCAGTGATTCGGGGACAGGGGGCGGAGAGCCCCAGCATTTT
.	TRBV7-8	TRBJ1-1	.	CASSLGWGDTEAFF	TGTGCCAGCAGCTTAGGGTGGGGGGATACTGAAGCTTTCTTT
.	TRBV7-8	TRBJ2-7	TRBD2	CASSLGLQREYEQYF	TGTGCCAGCAGCTTAGGGTTGCAGCGGGAGTACGAGCAGTACTTC
.	TRBV29-1	TRBJ1-1	.	CSGVREGNTEAFF	TGCAGCGGGGTGCGGGAGGGGAACACTGAAGCTTTCTTT
once	TRBV5-5	TRBJ1-4	.	CASSPREGGRNRKLFF	TGTGCCAGCAGCCCACGTGAAGGGGGACGAAACCGAAAACTGTTTTTT
.	TRBV4-3	TRBJ1-6	TRBD1	CASSQDKQGVNGALHF	TGCGCCAGCAGCCAAGATAAGCAGGGGGTGAATGGAGCCCTCCACTTT
.	TRBV7-2	TRBJ1-3	.	CASTLTFTSGNTIYF	TGTGCCAGCACCCTAACCTTTACGTCTGGAAACACCATATATTTT
.	TRBV3-1/TRBV3-2	TRBJ2-3	.	CASSPTRDTQYF	TGTGCCAGCAGCCCGACCAGGGATACGCAGTATTTT
once	TRBV7-2	TRBJ2-1	TRBD2	CASGVSGSSYNEQFF	TGTGCCAGCGGGGTTAGCGGGAGCTCCTACAATGAGCAGTTCTTC
.	TRBV4-2	TRBJ2-7	TRBD2	CASSQASGGGEQYF	TGTGCCAGCAGCCAGGCAAGCGGGGGGGGCGAGCAGTACTTC
.	TRBV18	TRBJ2-1	TRBD1	CASSPRQGVYNEQFF	TGTGCCAGCTCACCACGACAGGGTGTTTACAATGAGCAGTTCTTC
.	TRBV4-2	TRBJ1-2	TRBD1	CASSQDWGQPTYTF	TGTGCCAGCAGCCAAGATTGGGGACAGCCGACCTACACCTTC
.	TRBV18	TRBJ1-1	.	CASSPMLGVNTEAFF	TGTGCCAGCTCACCAATGCTAGGAGTGAACACTGAAGCTTTCTTT
.	TRBV27	TRBJ1-1	.	CASSTPGHRNTEAFF	TGTGCCAGCAGTACACCGGGACACAGGAACACTGAAGCTTTCTTT
.	TRBV28	TRBJ1-2	TRBD1	CASSRRGGQVIYGYTF	TGTGCCAGCAGTCGCAGGGGGGGACAGGTGATTTATGGCTACACCTTC
few	TRBV21-1	TRBJ1-5	.	CASSSGGARSQPQHF	TGTGCCAGCAGCAGCGGGGGGGCGCGGAGTCAGCCCCAGCATTTT
.	TRBV28	TRBJ1-3	.	CASSPQGISGNTIYF	TGTGCCAGCTCCCCCCAGGGTATCTCGGGAAACACCATATATTTT
.	TRBV29-1	TRBJ2-1	TRBD1	CSVVFGTGSYNEQFF	TGCAGCGTGGTGTTTGGGACAGGTTCCTACAATGAGCAGTTCTTC
.	TRBV24-1	TRBJ2-7	.	CATSDHGSPYEQYF	TGTGCCACCAGTGATCATGGCAGTCCCTACGAGCAGTACTTC